The clone carrying this T cell receptor (beta chain) was observed once. A much bigger clone sits one base away, suggesting this may be a read error. The source of the sample is a study of T-cell reconstitution after alpha-beta-depleted transplantation in children. Using unique molecular identifiers, the investigators prepared the TCRbeta library. TCRdb analysed the PCR reads with MiXCR anew, one entry per CDR3 protein. The sample lists roughly 180,000 distinct CDR3 sequences, about 15% occurring once. Germline loops: CDR1 SQVTM, CDR2 ANQGSEA. The length of the CDR3 is 13 residues. With V trimmed by 7 bases and J by 1 base, 3 bases remained unmatched.

V is TRBV29-1 and J is TRBJ1-1; 10 bases are shared with TRBD1. The sample here was PBMCs from the stem cell graft donor, taken from the stem cell graft. The clonotype comes from a human donor who donated a stem cell graft to a child with acute lymphoblastic leukemia. As DNA, the CDR3 is TGCAGCGCCTGGACAGGGGGGAACACTGAAGCTTTCTTT. The encoded protein is CSAWTGGNTEAFF.